This TCR beta chain originates from a study of blood T cell repertoires in COVID-19. Study-wide background: Acute and convalescent COVID-19 samples came from the United States, Italy and Spain. PBMCs, B-cell-depleted T cells, or T cells were the source of the cDNA or gDNA that made up the material.

In the authors' workflow: Quantification of nucleated cells was approximated via reference gene primer amplification. Some clones are missing from TCRdb's copy, which holds only in-frame ones; the method was immunoSEQ multiplex PCR. D and trimming come from the DNA, and the V and J calls and clone size come from that table. Here the sample spans fewer than 35,000 clones, 85% being singletons. Sequencing input: peripheral blood. The clonotype was recovered from a man at least 80 years old with active COVID-19.

The CDR3 DNA follows: TGTGCCAGCAGCTTGAAAGCCTTTTCCTACAATGAGCAGTTCTTC. Translating gives CASSLKAFSYNEQFF. This chain uses TRBV5-6 with TRBJ2-1; D is ambiguous. This CDR3 is built from 15 residues. Trimming shortened V by 1 base and J by 1 base, and 9 bases separated the two germline ends. In germline, CDR1 is SGHDT, CDR2 YYEEEE. Together with reference TRBV5-6 and TRBJ2-1, the CDR3 gives the full variable domain: DAGVTQSPTHLIKTRGQQVTLRCSPKSGHDTVSWYQQALGQGPQFIFQYYEEEERQRGNFPDRFSGHQFPNYSSELNVNALLLGDSALYLCASSLKAFSYNEQFFGPGTRLTVL.